This TCR beta chain is from a study of blood T cell repertoires in COVID-19. CDR3 length: 15 amino acids. The V gene's germline CDR1 is SGHAT and CDR2 FQNNGV. Trimming removed 5 bases at V and 3 bases at J, with 15 bases between. This clone was observed a single time. Authors' processing steps: Amplifying reference gene primers gave estimates of nucleated cell counts. Libraries were prepared by immunoSEQ multiplex PCR; TCRdb keeps only in-frame clonotypes and omits some of them. For V, J and clone size, that table is used; D and trimming come from the DNA. The repertoire includes about 110,000 clones, approximately 80% of them detected once, and 13% to 15% sits in the top ten.

This receptor was obtained from a woman aged 55 to 70 with acute or convalescent COVID-19. The specimen sequenced was peripheral blood. V is TRBV11-2 and J is TRBJ2-3, with D tentatively TRBD1 (6 bases). The CDR3 here is CASSPTVQGTDTQYF. The CDR3 DNA reads TGTGCCAGCAGCCCGACCGTACAGGGAACAGATACGCAGTATTTT.